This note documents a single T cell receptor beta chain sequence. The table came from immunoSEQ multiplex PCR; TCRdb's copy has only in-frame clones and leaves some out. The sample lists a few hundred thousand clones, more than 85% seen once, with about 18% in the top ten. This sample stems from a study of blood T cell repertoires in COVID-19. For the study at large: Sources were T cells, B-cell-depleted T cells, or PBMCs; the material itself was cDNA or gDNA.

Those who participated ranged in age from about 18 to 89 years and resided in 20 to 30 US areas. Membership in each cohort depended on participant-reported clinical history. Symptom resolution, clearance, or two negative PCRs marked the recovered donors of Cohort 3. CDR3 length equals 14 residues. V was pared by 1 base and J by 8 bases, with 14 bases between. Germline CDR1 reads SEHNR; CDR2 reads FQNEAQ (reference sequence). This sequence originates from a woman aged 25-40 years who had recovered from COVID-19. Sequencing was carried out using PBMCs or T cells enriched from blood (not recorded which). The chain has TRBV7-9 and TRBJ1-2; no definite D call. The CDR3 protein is CASSLGEVEWGYTF. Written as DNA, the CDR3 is TGTGCCAGCAGCTTAGGTGAAGTAGAGTGGGGCTACACCTTC.